This TCR beta chain was captured by sequencing in a study of T cell responses to AZD1222 COVID-19 vaccine. This table comes from immunoSEQ multiplex PCR, and its TCRdb copy is limited to in-frame clones, with some not included. The sample gives approximately 180,000 clones, 88% of which show up once; around 26% is in the top ten. CDR3 size: 17 residues. V was clipped by 2 bases and J by 5 bases; unmatched bases: 11. Germline V CDR1 and CDR2: ENHRY, SYGVKD. The V and J genes are TRBV10-3 and TRBJ2-2; TRBD2 aligns across 7 bases. The specimen was peripheral blood, collected 28 days after the second AZD1222 dose. The clonotype was recovered from an adult who received the AZD1222 COVID-19 vaccine. This chain's CDR3 is CAISESPGTGGTGELFF. CDR3 coding DNA: TGTGCCATCAGTGAGAGCCCCGGGACGGGAGGAACCGGGGAGCTGTTTTTT.